This TCR beta chain was sequenced during a study of blood T cell repertoires in COVID-19. Methods used by the authors: Cell counts per sample came from amplifying reference gene primers. Profiled with immunoSEQ multiplex PCR; TCRdb holds only in-frame clones, not every one. From that table come the V and J calls and clone size; the DNA was used to work out D and trimming. This sample has about half a million clones, with roughly nine tenths found just once. The V gene end was trimmed by 5 bases and the J gene end by 8 bases; junction bases not matched to a gene: 15. CDR3 size: 17 residues. Germline CDR1 LNHDA, CDR2 SQIVND (reference sequence).

The chain joins TRBV19 to TRBJ2-1; TRBD2 agrees at 10 bases. This sequence was found in a man between 18 and 35 years old with COVID-19, enrolled during active disease. The sample taken for sequencing was peripheral blood. CDR3 loop: CASSRLAGTSDRHEQFF. The CDR3, as DNA: TGTGCCAGTAGTCGACTTGCCGGGACTAGCGACCGGCATGAGCAGTTCTTC.